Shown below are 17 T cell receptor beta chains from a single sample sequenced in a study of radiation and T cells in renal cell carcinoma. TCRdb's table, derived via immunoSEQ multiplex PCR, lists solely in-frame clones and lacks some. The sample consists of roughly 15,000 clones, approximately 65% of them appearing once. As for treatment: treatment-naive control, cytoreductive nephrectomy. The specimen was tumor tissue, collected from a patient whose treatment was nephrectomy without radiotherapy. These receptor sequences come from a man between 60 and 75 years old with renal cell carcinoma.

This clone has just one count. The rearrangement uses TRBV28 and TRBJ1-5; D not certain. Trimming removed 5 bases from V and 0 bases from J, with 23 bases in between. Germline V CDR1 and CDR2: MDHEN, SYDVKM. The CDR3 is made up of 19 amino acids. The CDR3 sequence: CASSPSPGSKEFSNQPQHF. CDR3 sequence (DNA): TGTGCCAGCAGTCCCTCGCCGGGGTCAAAGGAATTTAGCAATCAGCCCCAGCATTTT.

CDR3 coding DNA: TGTGCCAGCAGCCAAGATCTGGGGGAACACACAGATACGCAGTATTTT. It is translated as CASSQDLGEHTDTQYF. The chain is built from TRBV14 and TRBJ2-3; D is possibly TRBD1 or TRBD2 (5 bases each). The germline V gene has CDR1 SGHDN and CDR2 FVKESK. The V gene lost 0 bases and the J gene lost 2 bases, with 12 bases spanning the gap. This CDR3 has 16 residues.

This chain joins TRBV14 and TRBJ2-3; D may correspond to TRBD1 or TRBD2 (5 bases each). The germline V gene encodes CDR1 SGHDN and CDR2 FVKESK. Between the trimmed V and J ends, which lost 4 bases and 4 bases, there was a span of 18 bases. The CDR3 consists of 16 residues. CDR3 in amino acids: CASSPRWGTGADTQYF. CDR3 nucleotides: TGTGCCAGCAGCCCCAGGTGGGGCACCGGGGCAGATACGCAGTATTTT.

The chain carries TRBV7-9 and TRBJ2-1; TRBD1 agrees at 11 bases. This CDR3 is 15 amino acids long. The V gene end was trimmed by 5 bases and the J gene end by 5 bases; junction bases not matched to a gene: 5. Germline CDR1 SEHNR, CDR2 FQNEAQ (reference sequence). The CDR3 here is CASSRGQGVDNEQFF. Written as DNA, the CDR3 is TGTGCCAGCAGCCGGGGACAGGGGGTGGACAATGAGCAGTTCTTC.

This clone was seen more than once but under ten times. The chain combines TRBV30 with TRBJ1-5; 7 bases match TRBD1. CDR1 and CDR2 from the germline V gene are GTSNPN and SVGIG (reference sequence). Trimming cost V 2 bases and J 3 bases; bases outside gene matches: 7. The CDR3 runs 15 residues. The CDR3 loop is CAWSRSDRDNQPQHF. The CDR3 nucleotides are TGTGCCTGGAGTCGCTCAGACAGGGACAATCAGCCCCAGCATTTT.

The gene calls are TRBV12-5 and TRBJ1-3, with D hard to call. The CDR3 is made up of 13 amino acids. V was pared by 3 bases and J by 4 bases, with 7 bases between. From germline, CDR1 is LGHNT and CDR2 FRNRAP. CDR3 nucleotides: TGTGCTAGTGGTTTACCCACAGGAAACACCATATATTTT. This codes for CASGLPTGNTIYF.

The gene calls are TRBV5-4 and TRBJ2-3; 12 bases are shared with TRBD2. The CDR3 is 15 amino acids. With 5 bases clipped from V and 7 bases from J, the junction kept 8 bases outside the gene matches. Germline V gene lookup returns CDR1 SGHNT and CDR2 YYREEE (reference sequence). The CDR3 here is CASSRWTSGIHTQYF. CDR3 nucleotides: TGTGCCAGCAGTCGTTGGACTAGCGGGATACATACGCAGTATTTT. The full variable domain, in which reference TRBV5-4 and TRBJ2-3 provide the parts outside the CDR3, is ETGVTQSPTHLIKTRGQQVTLRCSSQSGHNTVSWYQQALGQGPQFIFQYYREEENGRGNFPPRFSGLQFPNYSSELNVNALELDDSALYLCASSRWTSGIHTQYFGPGTRLTVL.

CDR3 coding DNA: TGTGCCAGCAGTCCCAGGAACAATGAGCAGTTCTTC. Protein: CASSPRNNEQFF. This chain connects TRBV6-1 to TRBJ2-1; D is uncertain. The CDR3 consists of 12 residues. Germline lookup yields CDR1 MNHNS and CDR2 SASEGT. V was shortened by 5 bases and J by 5 bases, with 7 bases between the two germline ends.

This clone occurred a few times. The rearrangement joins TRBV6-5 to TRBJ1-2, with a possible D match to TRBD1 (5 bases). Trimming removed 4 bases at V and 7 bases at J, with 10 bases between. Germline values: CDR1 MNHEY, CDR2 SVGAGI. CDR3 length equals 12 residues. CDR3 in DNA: TGTGCCAGCAGTTGGGGCGAAGGTGGCTACACCTTC. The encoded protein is CASSWGEGGYTF.

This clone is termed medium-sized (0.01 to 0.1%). The CDR3 DNA sequence: TGTGCCAGCAGTGACGGGGACGGACCAGATACGCAGTATTTT. Its translation is CASSDGDGPDTQYF. The rearrangement links TRBV6-4 to TRBJ2-3; TRBD1 or TRBD2 may be the D gene (5 bases each). This CDR3 comprises 14 residues. V lost 2 bases to trimming and J lost 4 bases, with 10 bases between them. Germline loops: CDR1 MRHNA, CDR2 SNTAGT.

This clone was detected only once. Here the CDR3 DNA reads TGCGCCAGCAGCTCGACGGGGTTCGGGGAGACCCAGTACTTC. Residues: CASSSTGFGETQYF. The chain uses TRBV5-1 and TRBJ2-5, with a tentative D call TRBD2 (5 bases). This CDR3 comprises 14 residues. V was trimmed by 3 bases and J by 5 bases, leaving 14 bases between them. Germline V gene sequence: CDR1 SGHRS, CDR2 YFSETQ. The full variable domain, its missing parts supplied by reference TRBV5-1 and TRBJ2-5, is KAGVTQTPRYLIKTRGQQVTLSCSPISGHRSVSWYQQTPGQGLQFLFEYFSETQRNKGNFPGRFSGRQFSNSRSEMNVSTLELGDSALYLCASSSTGFGETQYFGPGTRLLVL.

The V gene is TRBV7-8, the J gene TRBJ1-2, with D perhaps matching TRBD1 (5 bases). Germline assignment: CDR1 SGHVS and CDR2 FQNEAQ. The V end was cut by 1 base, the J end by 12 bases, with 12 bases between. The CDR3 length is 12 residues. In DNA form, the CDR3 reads TGTGCCAGCAGCTTAGGGGGACCCGTTGACACCTTC. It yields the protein CASSLGGPVDTF.

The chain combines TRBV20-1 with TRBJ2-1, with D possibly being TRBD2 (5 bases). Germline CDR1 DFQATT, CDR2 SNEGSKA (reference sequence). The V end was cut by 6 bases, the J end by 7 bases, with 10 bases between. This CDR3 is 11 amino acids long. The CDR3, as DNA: TGCAGTGCCGAGGGTGGGAATGAGCAGTTCTTC. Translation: CSAEGGNEQFF.

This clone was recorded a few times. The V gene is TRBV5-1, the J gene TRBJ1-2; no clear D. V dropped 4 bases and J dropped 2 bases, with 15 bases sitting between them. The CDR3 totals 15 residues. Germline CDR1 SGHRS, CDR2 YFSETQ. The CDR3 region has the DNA TGCGCCAGCAGCCATGATCCTCTAACAAACTATGGCTACACCTTC. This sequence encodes CASSHDPLTNYGYTF.

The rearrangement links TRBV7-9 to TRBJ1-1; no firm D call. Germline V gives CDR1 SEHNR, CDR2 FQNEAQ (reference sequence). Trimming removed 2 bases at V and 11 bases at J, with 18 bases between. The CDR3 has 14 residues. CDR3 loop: CASSLISSRSRAFF. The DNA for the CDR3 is TGTGCCAGCAGCTTAATTTCGTCCAGGAGCAGGGCTTTCTTT. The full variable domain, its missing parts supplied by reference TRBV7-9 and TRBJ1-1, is DTGVSQNPRHKITKRGQNVTFRCDPISEHNRLYWYRQTLGQGPEFLTYFQNEAQLEKSRLLSDRFSAERPKGSFSTLEIQRTEQGDSAMYLCASSLISSRSRAFFGQGTRLTVV.

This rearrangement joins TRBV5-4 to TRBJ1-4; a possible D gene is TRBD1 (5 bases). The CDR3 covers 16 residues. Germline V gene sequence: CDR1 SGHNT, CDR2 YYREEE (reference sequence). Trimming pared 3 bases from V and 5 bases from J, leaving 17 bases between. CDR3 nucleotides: TGTGCCAGCAGCTCGGACCCGTCGGGACTCAATGAAAAACTGTTTTTT. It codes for CASSSDPSGLNEKLFF.

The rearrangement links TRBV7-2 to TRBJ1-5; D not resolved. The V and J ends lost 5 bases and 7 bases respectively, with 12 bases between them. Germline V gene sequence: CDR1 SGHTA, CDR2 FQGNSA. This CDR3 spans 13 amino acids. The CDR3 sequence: CASSPDNRQPQHF. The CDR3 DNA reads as TGTGCCAGCAGCCCCGATAATAGGCAGCCCCAGCATTTT. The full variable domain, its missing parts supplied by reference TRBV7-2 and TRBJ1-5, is GAGVSQSPSNKVTEKGKDVELRCDPISGHTALYWYRQSLGQGLEFLIYFQGNSAPDKSGLPSDRFSAERTGGSVSTLTIQRTQQEDSAVYLCASSPDNRQPQHFGDGTRLSIL.